The clone carrying this T cell receptor (beta chain) was found many times. What it binds is unknown. With 10-nucleotide random UMIs included, cDNA was synthesized by 5'RACE. MiXCR, applied by TCRdb to the 5' RACE reads, yields one record per CDR3 protein. This table holds roughly 120,000 distinct CDR3 sequences, roughly 3.1% found once. The data belong to a study of neurological immune-mediated disorders. Looking at the study overall: Multiple sclerosis patients numbering approximately 35 comprised about 30 relapsing-remitting and 3 secondary progressive patients.

Points from the study as a whole: A possible signature was seen in one related-CDR3 cluster, into which phylogenetic grouping placed the repertoires of 18 of 34 multiple sclerosis patients. The highest TCR clonal expansion occurred in HTLV-1-associated myelopathy; multiple sclerosis fell below healthy controls.

Sequenced input: PBMCs. The source is a woman aged 30 to 39 with multiple sclerosis.

The CDR3: CASSQDGPSFGTDTQYF. The CDR3, as DNA: TGCGCCAGCAGCCAAGATGGGCCAAGCTTTGGCACAGATACGCAGTATTTT. The chain joins TRBV4-3 to TRBJ2-3, with D unclear. The germline V gene encodes CDR1 LGHNA and CDR2 YSLEER. V lost 0 bases and J 1 base, leaving 14 bases between the germline ends. The CDR3 spans 17 residues.